Below, 14 T cell receptor delta chains from the same sample are listed, as sequenced in a study of gammadelta T cells in human blood. TCRdb re-called the RT-PCR reads using CATT. The sample carries 750 to 950 delta-chain clones, around 65% recorded once. Sequencing was performed on Vgamma9Vdelta2 gamma-delta T cells from adult blood. These receptors came from a human donor.

The chain couples TRAV38-2/DV8 to TRDJ1; TRDD2 matches at 9 bases. J lost 11 bases, V lost 1 base, and 27 bases had no gene match. Germline-derived CDR1 and CDR2 are TSESDYY and QEAYKQQN. The CDR3 length is 20 residues. This CDR3 reads CAYRSKAFLRYGGDAEELIF. DNA for the CDR3: TGTGCTTATAGGAGCAAGGCCTTCCTACGATACGGGGGAGACGCGGAGGAGCTCATCTTT.

About this clone itself: For this DNA, TCRdb reports the protein of a much larger clone, which diverges at residue 7, most likely from a read error; the protein presented here is translated directly from the DNA. This chain joins TRDV2 and TRDJ1, with D possibly matching TRDD3 (5 bases). The V gene's germline CDR1 is GEAIGNYY and CDR2 EKD. This CDR3 comprises 15 residues. Trimming shortened V by 3 bases and J by 0 bases, and 13 bases separated the two germline ends. The CDR3 spells CACDFLRDDTDKLIF. CDR3 nucleotides: TGTGCCTGTGACTTTTTGAGGGATGACACCGATAAACTCATCTTT.

V gene TRDV1 combines with J gene TRDJ1, with 7 bases lining up with TRDD3. The CDR3 covers 20 residues. Losses at the gene ends were 3 bases for V and 1 base for J; bases not matched to a gene: 20. Germline assignment: CDR1 TSWWSYY and CDR2 QGS. Here the CDR3 reads CALGEGEDLHWGPSTDKLIF. CDR3 bases: TGTGCTCTTGGGGAGGGGGAGGATCTTCACTGGGGACCGAGCACCGATAAACTCATCTTT.

By frequency in the sample, this clone is large. The J gene is TRDJ1, the V gene TRDV2; 7 nucleotides agree with TRDD3. The V gene's germline CDR1 is GEAIGNYY and CDR2 EKD. Trimming at V came to 0 bases and at J to 4 bases, leaving 10 bases not matched to a gene. This CDR3 has 16 amino acids. The CDR3 reads CACDTDGDRAGDKLIF. As DNA, the CDR3 is TGTGCCTGTGACACCGACGGGGATAGGGCGGGCGATAAACTCATCTTT.

In regard to this clone: A read error may account for a junction end that differs from germline. The chain combines TRDV2 with TRDJ1; 8 positions agree with TRDD2. CDR1 is GEAIGNYY and CDR2 is EKD in the germline V gene. This CDR3 has 23 residues. Here the CDR3 DNA reads TGTGCCTGTGACCGCCTTCATTTGGGTTTCCTTCCTAATCGGGGACTGATGACCGATAAACTTATCTTT. Its translation is CACDRLHLGFLPNRGLMTDKLIF.

A remark on this clone: One base separates it from a far larger clone, so it is likely a read error. The gene calls are TRDV2 and TRDJ1; 11 nucleotides agree with TRDD3. The end of the DNA aligns better with TRDJ2, so the J call may be wrong. Looked up from germline, CDR1 is GEAIGNYY and CDR2 is EKD. The CDR3 is 22 residues long. The CDR3 is CACDTLLGDKLWTSVSTDKLFF. CDR3 nucleotides: TGTGCCTGTGACACATTACTGGGGGATAAGTTGTGGACATCTGTTAGCACCGATAAACTCTTCTTT.

Worth noting for this clone: A far larger clone is a single base away, which makes a read error likely. The chain joins TRDV2 to TRDJ1; TRDD3 agrees at 10 bases. CDR1 GEAIGNYY and CDR2 EKD come from the germline V gene. The CDR3 spans 20 residues. V lost 0 bases and J lost 0; bases outside the gene matches: 15. CDR3 in DNA: TGTGCCTGTGACACCGTTCCTACGGGGGATACGCAGGATTACACCGATAAACTCATCTTT. Protein sequence: CACDTVPTGDTQDYTDKLIF.

As regards this clone: TCRdb's listed protein matches a much larger clone and diverges from this DNA's translation at residue 13, likely through a read error; the protein shown comes from the DNA. The chain combines TRDV2 with TRDJ2; TRDD3 might be the D (5 bases). The CDR3 loop spans 16 amino acids. Germline V gene lookup returns CDR1 GEAIGNYY and CDR2 EKD. CDR3: CACDTVGNKLTAKLFF. The CDR3 DNA is TGTGCCTGTGACACAGTGGGGAACAAACTGACAGCAAAACTCTTCTTT.

Only a few counts were recorded for this clone. A far larger clone is one base from this, pointing to a likely read error. This chain connects TRDV2 to TRDJ2; perhaps TRDD3 as D (6 bases). Trimming removed 1 base at V and 3 bases at J, with 14 bases between. Germline values: CDR1 GEAIGNYY, CDR2 EKD. The CDR3 sequence is 16 residues long. The CDR3 bases are TGTGCCTGTGACACAGTGGGGATCAAACTGACAGCACAACTCTTCTTT. Residues: CACDTVGIKLTAQLFF.

Remarks on this clone: This probably arose from a read error, given a far larger clone one base away. This chain connects TRDV2 to TRDJ1; D perhaps matches TRDD3 (5 bases). This CDR3 region has 19 residues. V shed 0 bases and J shed 0 bases, with 22 bases lying between them. Germline values: CDR1 GEAIGNYY, CDR2 EKD. The CDR3 region is CACDTITVGTATYTDKLIF. In nucleotides, the CDR3 is TGTGCCTGTGACACCATCACCGTGGGGACGGCCACGTACACCGATAAACTCATCTTT.

Concerning this clone: With only one base between it and a far larger clone, this is likely a read error. The gene calls are TRDV2 and TRDJ1; 9 bases fit TRDD3. Germline values: CDR1 GEAIGNYY, CDR2 EKD. This CDR3 spans 17 amino acids. Trimming at V came to 5 bases and at J to 0 bases, leaving 12 bases not matched to a gene. The CDR3 coding sequence is TGTGCCTGTGGCCTTACTGGGGGACCCTCGTACACCGATAAACTCATCTTT. It yields the protein CACGLTGGPSYTDKLIF.

A word on this clone: Given a far larger clone just one base away, this is likely a sequencing read error. Different DNA sequences within this sample yield the same CDR3. The chain couples TRDV2 to TRDJ2, with 8 bases matching TRDD3. Germline lookup yields CDR1 GEAIGNYY and CDR2 EKD. The CDR3 consists of 19 residues. Trimming at V came to 1 base and at J to 0 bases, leaving 12 bases not matched to a gene. The DNA of the CDR3 is TGTGCCTGTGACACTGGGGGCTGGGGGACCCGAGCTTTGACAGCACAACTCTTCTTT. It encodes CACDTGGWGTRALTAQLFF.

On this clone: A read error is the likely source, as a far larger clone sits one nucleotide away. The rearrangement joins TRDV2 to TRDJ3; 11 positions agree with TRDD3. The V and J ends lost 3 bases and 0 bases, in that order; junction bases with no gene match: 15. Germline CDR1 GEAIGNYY, CDR2 EKD. This CDR3 region has 22 residues. The CDR3 nucleotides are TGTGCCTGTGACCCCGCCCACCTGGGGGATACACAGAGCTCCTGGGACACCCGACAGATGTTTTTC. It translates to CACDPAHLGDTQSSWDTRQMFF.

Within the sample, this clone is large. Other DNA sequences in this specimen translate into the identical CDR3. J is TRDJ1 and V is TRDV2; D remains ambiguous. From germline, CDR1 is GEAIGNYY and CDR2 EKD. The CDR3 extends over 14 amino acids. With 2 bases removed from V and 8 bases from J, the gap between germline ends came to 17 bases. The CDR3 DNA sequence: TGTGCCTGTGACATATTGGGAAGTGAGGAAAAACTCATCTTT. Amino acid sequence: CACDILGSEEKLIF.